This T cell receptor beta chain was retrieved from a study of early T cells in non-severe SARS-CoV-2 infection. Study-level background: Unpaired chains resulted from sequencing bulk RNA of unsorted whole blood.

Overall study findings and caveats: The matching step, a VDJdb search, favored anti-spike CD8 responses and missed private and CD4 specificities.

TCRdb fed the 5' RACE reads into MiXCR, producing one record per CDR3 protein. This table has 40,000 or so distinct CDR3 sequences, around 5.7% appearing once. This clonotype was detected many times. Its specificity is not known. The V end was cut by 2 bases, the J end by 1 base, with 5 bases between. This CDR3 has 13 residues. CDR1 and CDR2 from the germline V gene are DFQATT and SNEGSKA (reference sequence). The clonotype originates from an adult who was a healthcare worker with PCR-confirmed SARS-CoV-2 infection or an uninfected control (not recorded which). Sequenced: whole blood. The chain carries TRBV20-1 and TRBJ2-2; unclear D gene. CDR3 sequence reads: CSARSGNTGELFF. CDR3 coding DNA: TGCAGTGCTAGATCAGGGAACACCGGGGAGCTGTTTTTT.